Described below is a single T cell receptor beta chain sequence and its context. This sample stems from a study of blood T cell repertoires in COVID-19. Study-level background: The United States, Italy and Spain provided the acute and convalescent COVID-19 samples. T cells, B-cell-depleted T cells, or PBMCs provided the cDNA or gDNA that served as material.

The CDR3 covers 15 residues. V shed 8 bases and J shed 4 bases, with 18 bases lying between them. The germline V gene encodes CDR1 MDHEN and CDR2 SYDVKM. Assignment of participants to cohorts was predicated upon participant-reported clinical history. How the authors handled the data: By means of reference gene primer amplification, nucleated cell counts were estimated. Using immunoSEQ multiplex PCR, the repertoire was profiled, and TCRdb retains in-frame clones only, with some absent. V and J calls and clone size are as listed in that table; D and trimming were resolved from the DNA. The sample yields about 170,000 clones, around 88% seen once.

The sequence was obtained from a woman aged 50 to 60 in a cohort exposed to, infected with or recovered from COVID-19 (not recorded which). V usage is TRBV28 and J usage is TRBJ1-3; D might be TRBD1 (6 bases). Sequencing input: PBMCs or T cells enriched from blood (not recorded which). The CDR3 region is CASLWGGAGGNTIYF. CDR3 DNA sequence: TGTGCCAGCCTCTGGGGGGGGGCTGGAGGAAACACCATATATTTT. Full variable domain (missing parts from reference TRBV28 and TRBJ1-3): DVKVTQSSRYLVKRTGEKVFLECVQDMDHENMFWYRQDPGLGLRLIYFSYDVKMKEKGDIPEGYSVSREKKERFSLILESASTNQTSMYLCASLWGGAGGNTIYFGEGSWLTVV.